This T cell receptor beta chain was sequenced in a study of T cell responses to AZD1222 COVID-19 vaccine. The J segment lost 3 bases and the V segment lost 1 base, leaving 3 bases of the junction unmatched. This CDR3 spans 15 amino acids. CDR1 and CDR2 from the germline V gene are LGHNA and YNFKEQ. This table comes from immunoSEQ multiplex PCR, and its TCRdb copy is limited to in-frame clones, with some not included. The sample lists over 150,000 clones, approximately 94% occurring once. Study outcomes and limitations: In the spike-specific TCR repertoire, nearly half reportedly target unmutated variant regions. The span of vaccine-associated CD4 TCRs extended across spike, with dominance at 160-218 and 743-854. Clonal diversity was possibly underestimated; the donors were predominantly white British and more often female.

Points on this clone: Its antigen is still unknown.

The sample consisted of peripheral blood, taken 28 days after the second AZD1222 dose. This clonotype originated in an adult who received the AZD1222 COVID-19 vaccine. The V gene is TRBV4-2, the J gene TRBJ2-1; 7 bases agree with TRBD2. The CDR3 is CASSQAGGLYNEQFF. CDR3 bases: TGTGCCAGCAGCCAAGCGGGGGGACTCTACAATGAGCAGTTCTTC.